A single sample gave rise to the 19 T cell receptor beta chains below, sequenced in a study of monozygotic twins with inflammatory bowel disease. TCRdb re-called the 5' RACE reads, yielding one record per CDR3 amino acid sequence without DNA. The ten most abundant clones cover about 2.6% of a sample with hundreds of thousands of distinct CDR3 sequences. Sequencing was performed on blood. These receptors came from a human donor with ulcerative colitis or Crohn's disease, or a healthy co-twin of an affected twin (not recorded which).

The J gene is TRBJ2-2, the V gene TRBV12-3 or TRBV12-4; TCRdb outputs TRBD2, but without DNA this stays unchecked. The length of the CDR3 is 19 residues. The CDR3 sequence: CASSFSSTSGGPNTGELFF.

The chain recombines TRBV6-5 with TRBJ2-7; TCRdb returns TRBD1, unconfirmable since there is no DNA. The CDR3 is 13 amino acids. Germline lookup yields CDR1 MNHEY and CDR2 SVGAGI. This chain's CDR3 is CASSYSGAREQYF.

The chain carries TRBV5-4 and TRBJ2-3; the D call from TCRdb, TRBD1, cannot be confirmed without DNA. The CDR3 loop spans 14 amino acids. Germline V gene sequence: CDR1 SGHNT, CDR2 YYREEE (reference sequence). The CDR3 sequence is CASTTGTGEDTQYF.

This chain joins TRBV24-1 and TRBJ2-1; TCRdb outputs TRBD1, but without DNA this stays unchecked. The CDR3 covers 14 residues. Germline CDR1 reads KGHDR; CDR2 reads SFDVKD. Here the CDR3 reads CATSDPGTGTEQFF.

The gene calls are TRBV20-1 and TRBJ1-4. The CDR3 length is 11 residues. From germline, CDR1 is DFQATT and CDR2 SNEGSKA (reference sequence). This chain's CDR3 is CSVSDGEKLFF.

V is TRBV15 and J is TRBJ1-1. CDR3 length: 14 amino acids. CDR1 LNHNV and CDR2 YYDKDF come from the germline V gene (reference sequence). The CDR3 loop is CATSRDFRNTEAFF.

The chain carries TRBV7-2 and TRBJ1-5; TCRdb selects TRBD1, and the lack of DNA leaves this call unchecked. This CDR3 region has 16 residues. Germline values: CDR1 SGHTA, CDR2 FQGNSA. The CDR3 spells CASSWTHSASNQPQHF.

The chain couples TRBV30 to TRBJ2-1; TCRdb gives TRBD1 as the D gene, but with no DNA this cannot be confirmed. Per the germline V gene, CDR1 is GTSNPN and CDR2 is SVGIG (reference sequence). The CDR3 covers 14 residues. This CDR3 reads CAWSRGISYNEQFF. Full variable domain (missing parts from reference TRBV30 and TRBJ2-1): SQTIHQWPATLVQPVGSPLSLECTVEGTSNPNLYWYRQAAGRGLQLLFYSVGIGQISSEVPQNLSASRPQDRQFILSSKKLLLSDSGFYLCAWSRGISYNEQFFGPGTRLTVL.

The J gene is TRBJ2-2, the V gene TRBV7-3. Germline V gives CDR1 SGHTA, CDR2 FQGTGA. The CDR3 has 13 amino acids. CDR3 sequence reads: CASSLIGSRELFF.

V is TRBV7-9 and J is TRBJ1-4. The CDR3 spans 15 residues. CDR1 and CDR2 (germline): SEHNR, FQNEAQ (reference sequence). CDR3: CASTPRSGSNEKLFF.

The gene calls are TRBV24-1 and TRBJ2-7; the TCRdb D gene call, TRBD1, has no DNA to confirm it. There are 15 residues in the CDR3. The germline gives CDR1 KGHDR, CDR2 SFDVKD. CDR3 sequence reads: CATSEGGQGSYEQYF.

V gene TRBV29-1 combines with J gene TRBJ2-7. Germline V lookup: CDR1 SQVTM, CDR2 ANQGSEA. The CDR3 sequence is 12 residues long. CDR3 sequence: CSVEDSFYEQYF.

V usage is TRBV6-5 and J usage is TRBJ2-3; TCRdb reports TRBD1, a call that lacks DNA to check it against. The CDR3 consists of 17 residues. Germline-derived CDR1 and CDR2 are MNHEY and SVGAGI. The CDR3 region is CASSYLHPGQGANTQYF.

The chain recombines TRBV12-3 or TRBV12-4 with TRBJ2-5; without DNA, the TCRdb call of TRBD1 cannot be checked. CDR3 length: 14 amino acids. The CDR3 reads CASSLALRGETQYF.

The gene calls are TRBV15 and TRBJ2-4. CDR1 and CDR2 from the germline V gene are LNHNV and YYDKDF (reference sequence). The CDR3 consists of 19 residues. The CDR3 region is CATSRDLGQTTSAKNIQYF.

The chain has TRBV10-3 and TRBJ1-1; TCRdb's D gene call, TRBD1, goes unchecked for lack of DNA. The CDR3 is 15 amino acids. Germline V CDR1 and CDR2: ENHRY, SYGVKD. This chain's CDR3 is CAISMGTGRASEAFF.

V and J are TRBV7-6 and TRBJ2-5; TCRdb's assignment of TRBD1 cannot be checked, as there is no DNA. This CDR3 is built from 13 residues. CDR1 is SGHVS, CDR2 FNYEAQ, per germline. This CDR3 is CASSSDRVATQYF.

V usage is TRBV14 and J usage is TRBJ2-7; with no DNA, the TCRdb D assignment of TRBD2 cannot be verified. The CDR3 is made up of 16 amino acids. Germline-derived CDR1 and CDR2 are SGHDN and FVKESK. Here the CDR3 reads CASSRKGASGAYEQYF.

This chain links TRBV29-1 with TRBJ2-3; absent DNA, TCRdb's TRBD2 call cannot be checked. CDR1 is SQVTM and CDR2 is ANQGSEA in the germline V gene. The CDR3 is 11 residues long. CDR3 in amino acids: CSVPIGPTQYF.